Listed here are 26 T cell receptor beta chains from one sample, sequenced in a study of T cell responses to AZD1222 COVID-19 vaccine. Data came from immunoSEQ multiplex PCR; TCRdb stores just in-frame clones and leaves some out. The top ten hold 6.9% of the sample, which has tens of thousands of clones, roughly 90% seen once. The sample was peripheral blood, taken 28 days after the second AZD1222 dose. The origin of the receptors is an adult who received the AZD1222 COVID-19 vaccine.

This chain uses TRBV21-1 with TRBJ1-5; TRBD1, the table's D call, lacks a check against the DNA. TRBV21-1 is noted as a pseudogene. This CDR3 spans 14 amino acids. The CDR3 coding sequence is TGTGCCAGCAGCGAAAGGCCAGGGGATCAGCCCCAGCATTTT. Encoded protein: CASSERPGDQPQHF.

This chain connects TRBV5-1 to TRBJ2-1; 8 bases match TRBD2. Per germline, CDR1 SGHRS and CDR2 YFSETQ. The CDR3 is 15 amino acids. Unmatched junction bases numbered 12, after V lost 1 base and J lost 12 bases. The CDR3 coding sequence is TGCGCCAGCAGCTTGATAGCCCGGGAGGGGGAGCTGCAGTTCTTC. This gives the protein CASSLIAREGELQFF.

A single count supports this clone. This chain connects TRBV6-5 to TRBJ1-2; the D gene is possibly TRBD1 (5 bases). This CDR3 spans 14 amino acids. V was pared by 6 bases and J by 4 bases, with 15 bases between. Germline V CDR1 and CDR2: MNHEY, SVGAGI. The DNA of the CDR3 is TGTGCCAGCAGCCCGAGGGGACGGATCTATGGCTACACCTTC. Translation: CASSPRGRIYGYTF.

The V and J genes are TRBV18 and TRBJ2-7, with 7 bases matching TRBD2. Germline trimming cut 8 bases from V and 0 bases from J; bases unmatched to any gene: 7. The length of the CDR3 is 14 residues. The germline V gene has CDR1 KGHSH and CDR2 LQKENI. CDR3 DNA: TGTGCCAGCCGGGGGGACCTTGACTCCTACGAGCAGTACTTC. Translation gives CASRGDLDSYEQYF.

This clone showed up just once. J is TRBJ1-3 and V is TRBV3-1 (or the pseudogene TRBV3-2), with 7 bases that match TRBD1. Trimming cost V 2 bases and J 0 bases; bases outside gene matches: 10. The CDR3 totals 18 residues. Germline V gene sequence: CDR1 LGHDT, CDR2 YNNKEL (reference sequence). The CDR3 region is CASSQTNTRTGSGNTIYF. The DNA for the CDR3 is TGTGCCAGCAGCCAAACGAACACCCGGACAGGCTCTGGAAACACCATATATTTT.

The chain joins TRBV6-2 or TRBV6-3 to TRBJ2-2, with no clear D. V lost 2 bases, J lost 0 bases, and 10 bases lay in between. The germline CDR1 and CDR2 sequences are MNHEY and SVGEGT. CDR3 length equals 16 residues. The CDR3 sequence: CASSYIGPPNTGELFF. Here the CDR3 DNA reads TGTGCCAGCAGTTACATCGGACCGCCGAACACCGGGGAGCTGTTTTTT.

The chain recombines TRBV7-9 with TRBJ1-5; a weak D match, TRBD1 (5 bases). Germline V gene data show CDR1 as SEHNR and CDR2 as FQNEAQ (reference sequence). The CDR3 is 14 amino acids. V lost 2 bases, J lost 4 bases, and 9 bases lay in between. The chain's CDR3 is CASSLMGVNQPQHF. In DNA form, the CDR3 reads TGTGCCAGCAGCTTAATGGGGGTGAATCAGCCCCAGCATTTT.

The V call is TRBV10-3, the J call TRBJ2-7; D unclear. This CDR3 contains 11 residues. Germline CDR1 and CDR2: ENHRY and SYGVKD. V was pared by 3 bases and J by 5 bases, with 5 bases between. The CDR3 region has the DNA TGTGCCATCAGTGACGACAACGAGCAGTACTTC. Its protein product is CAISDDNEQYF.

The J gene is TRBJ2-1, the V gene TRBV12-3 or TRBV12-4; D gene uncertain. The germline V and J ends were trimmed by 3 bases and 12 bases, with 12 bases remaining between them. This CDR3 spans 12 amino acids. The CDR3 is CASSFEKTPQFF. In DNA form, the CDR3 reads TGTGCCAGCAGTTTCGAGAAGACCCCGCAGTTCTTC.

This clone was counted once. DNA of the CDR3: TGTGCCAGCACCGGGGGGCCTAGCTATGGCTACACCTTC. It codes for CASTGGPSYGYTF. The chain uses TRBV2 and TRBJ1-2, with a weak D call TRBD1 (6 bases). The germline V and J ends were trimmed by 7 bases and 4 bases, with 13 bases remaining between them. Germline V gene sequence: CDR1 SNHLY, CDR2 FYNNEI. CDR3 length: 13 amino acids.

This clone turned up a few times. V and J are TRBV28 and TRBJ2-7, with D tentatively TRBD1 (5 bases). CDR1 and CDR2 from the germline V gene are MDHEN and SYDVKM. This CDR3 contains 15 residues. V lost 3 bases, J lost 4 bases, and 16 bases lay in between. The CDR3 here is CASSFYSGALYEQYF. The CDR3, as DNA: TGTGCCAGCAGTTTTTATAGTGGGGCCCTTTACGAGCAGTACTTC. Together with reference TRBV28 and TRBJ2-7, the CDR3 gives the full variable domain: DVKVTQSSRYLVKRTGEKVFLECVQDMDHENMFWYRQDPGLGLRLIYFSYDVKMKEKGDIPEGYSVSREKKERFSLILESASTNQTSMYLCASSFYSGALYEQYFGPGTRLTVT.

The chain couples TRBV7-9 to TRBJ2-1, with 11 positions matching TRBD2. The V gene end was trimmed by 5 bases and the J gene end by 2 bases; junction bases not matched to a gene: 8. Germline V gene data show CDR1 as SEHNR and CDR2 as FQNEAQ (reference sequence). The CDR3 runs to 17 residues. DNA for the CDR3: TGTGCCAGCAGCGGGGGACTAGCGGCCTTAACCTACAATGAGCAGTTCTTC. Its translation: CASSGGLAALTYNEQFF.

The rearrangement uses TRBV6-2 or TRBV6-3 and TRBJ2-7; TRBD2 matches 8 bases. The CDR3 spans 16 residues. The ends lost 2 bases at V and 7 bases at J; junction bases unmatched: 13. Germline V lookup: CDR1 MNHEY, CDR2 SVGEGT. The CDR3 nucleotides are TGTGCCAGCAGTTACCTGGACGGCGGGAGGCGGGGGGAGCAGTACTTC. Residues: CASSYLDGGRRGEQYF.

This clone turned up a few times. CDR3 protein: CASSSEDGWTTGELFF. CDR3 sequence (DNA): TGTGCCAGCAGCTCCGAGGACGGCTGGACCACCGGGGAGCTGTTTTTT. This chain uses TRBV5-6 with TRBJ2-2; D is undetermined. CDR1 and CDR2 (germline): SGHDT, YYEEEE. Trimming cost V 3 bases and J 4 bases, with 16 bases left between them. CDR3 length: 16 residues.

This clone was picked up one time. The CDR3 is CASSSRDRAYEQYF. Written as DNA, the CDR3 is TGTGCCAGTAGTAGCCGGGACAGGGCCTACGAGCAGTACTTC. V and J are TRBV19 and TRBJ2-7, with TRBD1 matching 9 bases. The CDR3 covers 14 residues. V lost 4 bases and J lost 2; bases outside the gene matches: 3. The germline V gene has CDR1 LNHDA and CDR2 SQIVND (reference sequence).

This clone turned up a few times. The rearrangement links TRBV19 to TRBJ1-6; 7 bases fit TRBD1. V gave up 6 bases and J gave up 7 bases; unmatched junction bases: 6. The CDR3 is 14 residues long. Germline V gives CDR1 LNHDA, CDR2 SQIVND (reference sequence). The CDR3 nucleotides read TGTGCCAGTAGGCCGGGACAGCTAAATTCACCCCTCCACTTT. This translates into CASRPGQLNSPLHF.

The V and J genes are TRBV6-8 and TRBJ2-7, with D uncertain. Between the trimmed V and J ends, which lost 4 bases and 5 bases, there was a span of 9 bases. The CDR3 length is 12 residues. Germline CDR1 is MNHGY and CDR2 is SAAAGT. CDR3 sequence (DNA): TGTGCCAGCAGTTTCCCAGTCCACGAGCAGTACTTC. It codes for CASSFPVHEQYF.

The chain carries TRBV7-8 and TRBJ1-1; 10 bases align to TRBD1. Per the germline V gene, CDR1 is SGHVS and CDR2 is FQNEAQ. There are 15 residues in the CDR3. The V segment lost 5 bases and the J segment 4 bases; nucleotides outside the gene matches: 7. The CDR3 region is CASSGRTGGTTEAFF. As DNA, the CDR3 is TGTGCCAGCAGCGGGCGGACAGGGGGGACCACTGAAGCTTTCTTT.

The chain combines TRBV14 with TRBJ1-3; D ambiguous. The germline V gene has CDR1 SGHDN and CDR2 FVKESK. The length of the CDR3 is 14 residues. Trimming shortened V by 4 bases and J by 4 bases, and 11 bases separated the two germline ends. CDR3 DNA sequence: TGTGCCAGCAGCCGGGAGACGCCCGGAAACACCATATATTTT. It codes for CASSRETPGNTIYF.

CDR3 nucleotide sequence: TGCGCCAGCAGCTTGGCCACAAGCGGCACAAACAATGAGCAGTTCTTC. Its translation: CASSLATSGTNNEQFF. The rearrangement uses TRBV5-1 and TRBJ2-1; a weak D match, TRBD2 (5 bases). Germline V gene sequence: CDR1 SGHRS, CDR2 YFSETQ. Trimming removed 0 bases from V and 5 bases from J, with 15 bases in between. This CDR3 has 16 amino acids.

This sequence joins TRBV14 and TRBJ2-7; D may match TRBD1 or TRBD2 (5 bases each). The CDR3 consists of 13 residues. Trimming took off 2 bases at V and 6 bases at J, with 11 bases between the two ends. The germline V gene has CDR1 SGHDN and CDR2 FVKESK. The chain's CDR3 is CASSQLWGSEQYF. The CDR3 nucleotides are TGTGCCAGCAGCCAACTCTGGGGGAGCGAGCAGTACTTC.

J is TRBJ1-2 and V is TRBV28; D call uncertain. CDR3 length: 14 residues. Trimming shortened V by 8 bases and J by 7 bases, and 20 bases separated the two germline ends. CDR1 MDHEN and CDR2 SYDVKM come from the germline V gene. CDR3 protein: CASGVYNPPSGYTF. The CDR3, as DNA: TGTGCCAGCGGAGTTTATAACCCCCCCAGTGGCTACACCTTC.

The V gene is TRBV29-1, the J gene TRBJ2-1; 9 nucleotides agree with TRBD2. Germline V gene data show CDR1 as SQVTM and CDR2 as ANQGSEA. The junction had 1 base not matched to a gene; V was cut back by 4 bases and J by 6 bases. This CDR3 comprises 12 residues. This CDR3 reads CSVGLAVNEQFF. The CDR3 nucleotides are TGCAGCGTTGGACTAGCGGTCAATGAGCAGTTCTTC.

The chain uses TRBV6-5 and TRBJ2-7; TRBD1 might be the D (5 bases). The CDR3 runs 13 residues. Per germline, CDR1 MNHEY and CDR2 SVGAGI. Trimming left V 5 bases short and J 0 bases short, with 8 bases between. The CDR3: CASSIQDSYEQYF. In nucleotides, the CDR3 is TGTGCCAGCAGTATACAGGACTCCTACGAGCAGTACTTC.

This clone came up once. The gene calls are TRBV19 and TRBJ2-7; D not certain. CDR1 and CDR2 from the germline V gene are LNHDA and SQIVND (reference sequence). V was pared by 2 bases and J by 0 bases, with 5 bases between. The CDR3 contains 13 residues. The CDR3 loop is CASSIQYSYEQYF. Written as DNA, the CDR3 is TGTGCCAGTAGTATACAGTACTCCTACGAGCAGTACTTC.

The chain is built from TRBV24-1 and TRBJ2-1, with D possibly TRBD2 on 6 matching bases. The V end lost 8 bases, the J end lost 2 bases, and 12 bases lay between the germline ends. The V gene's germline CDR1 is KGHDR and CDR2 SFDVKD. The CDR3 is 14 amino acids. The CDR3 coding sequence is TGTGCCACCACGGCGGAGGGACCCTACAATGAGCAGTTCTTC. It specifies CATTAEGPYNEQFF.